The 28 T cell receptor beta chains listed next were all sequenced from one sample in a study of T cells after yellow fever vaccination (dated by TCRdb to between 2018 and 2020). The treatment or condition tag for this specimen amounts to: live attenuated yellow fever vaccine strain. Library method: 5' RACE. Sequencing relied on an Illumina HiSeq 2500. TCRdb's own reprocessing of the public reads used fastp at Q25 and MiXCR and kept productive beta chains. Rows are unified per CDR3 protein, each entry keeping the most common DNA and genes. The table for this sample lists approximately 550,000 distinct CDR3 sequences; 15% to 20% of them were counted only once. The ten largest clonotypes hold approximately 15% of the sample. The sample in question was PBMCs, obtained 15 days after the yellow fever booster vaccination. These receptors were taken from a man aged 25-45 years who received the YFV17D yellow fever vaccine.

This clonotype has a handful of counts. V gene TRBV29-1 combines with J gene TRBJ2-3, with 12 bases lining up with TRBD2. J gave up 4 bases and V 5 bases, and 7 bases lay outside the gene matches. The CDR3 sequence is 15 residues long. Looked up from germline, CDR1 is SQVTM and CDR2 is ANQGSEA. CDR3 protein: CSVQLTSGRSDTQYF. CDR3 nucleotides: TGCAGCGTTCAACTGACTAGCGGGAGATCAGATACGCAGTATTTT.

The rearrangement links TRBV10-3 to TRBJ2-5, with a possible D match to TRBD1 (6 bases). Germline values: CDR1 ENHRY, CDR2 SYGVKD. With 9 bases removed from V and 4 bases from J, the gap between germline ends came to 18 bases. This CDR3 contains 14 residues. The CDR3 DNA reads as TGTGCCATGAAAGCACAGGGCGTAGGAGAGACCCAGTACTTC. Protein product: CAMKAQGVGETQYF.

The CDR3: CASSQDLQGSPNGEQYF. The DNA for the CDR3 is TGCGCCAGCAGCCAAGATCTACAGGGTAGTCCTAACGGGGAGCAGTACTTC. The rearrangement links TRBV4-3 to TRBJ2-7, with D tentatively TRBD1 (6 bases). This CDR3 region has 17 residues. Per the germline V gene, CDR1 is LGHNA and CDR2 is YSLEER. V lost 0 bases and J 7 bases, leaving 22 bases between the germline ends.

In this sample, this clonotype turned up a few times. This chain joins TRBV20-1 and TRBJ2-2; TRBD2 might be the D (6 bases). The germline CDR1 and CDR2 sequences are DFQATT and SNEGSKA (reference sequence). V gave up 7 bases and J gave up 7 bases, with 16 bases separating them. This CDR3 has 13 residues. The CDR3 spells CSGRAREHGELFF. As DNA, the CDR3 is TGCAGTGGGAGAGCCCGGGAGCACGGGGAGCTGTTTTTT.

This clonotype came up many times. This sequence joins TRBV5-1 and TRBJ1-4; 7 bases are shared with TRBD1. CDR1 and CDR2 (germline): SGHRS, YFSETQ. The CDR3 runs to 16 residues. The junction had 2 bases not matched to a gene; V was cut back by 0 bases and J by 0 bases. The CDR3 nucleotides read TGCGCCAGCAGCTTGGGGGACAGAACAACTAATGAAAAACTGTTTTTT. Encoded protein: CASSLGDRTTNEKLFF.

This clonotype was seen more than once but under ten times. This chain links TRBV20-1 with TRBJ1-1, with D uncertain. The germline V gene encodes CDR1 DFQATT and CDR2 SNEGSKA (reference sequence). Trimming shortened V by 4 bases and J by 11 bases, and 20 bases separated the two germline ends. This CDR3 contains 13 residues. The chain's CDR3 is CSATPPDGMWAFF. The CDR3 DNA reads TGCAGTGCTACCCCTCCAGACGGGATGTGGGCTTTCTTT.

Comments on this clonotype: An end of the junction differs from the germline gene, which may be a read error. The chain carries TRBV7-2 and TRBJ2-5; 15 bases are a match to TRBD2. This CDR3 contains 16 residues. Germline lookup yields CDR1 SGHTA and CDR2 FQGNSA. This CDR3 is CASSPGLAGGQDTQYF. The CDR3, as DNA: TGTGCCAGCAGCCCAGGACTAGCGGGAGGGCAAGATACCCAGTACTTC.

This rearrangement joins TRBV29-1 to TRBJ2-7, with 8 positions matching TRBD1. Germline CDR1 and CDR2: SQVTM and ANQGSEA. V shed 6 bases, J shed 4 bases, and the junction held 8 bases outside the gene matches. The length of the CDR3 is 13 residues. The CDR3 protein is CSVREQGDYEQYF. As DNA, the CDR3 is TGCAGCGTGAGGGAACAGGGGGATTACGAGCAGTACTTC.

The chain carries TRBV4-3 and TRBJ2-2; D could derive from TRBD1 or TRBD2 (6 bases each). This CDR3 comprises 18 residues. Germline CDR1 is LGHNA and CDR2 is YSLEER. V gave up 0 bases and J gave up 6 bases, with 20 bases separating them. CDR3 residues: CASSQDVSGGRSSGELFF. DNA of the CDR3: TGCGCCAGCAGCCAAGACGTTAGTGGGGGGCGGTCATCCGGGGAGCTGTTTTTT.

This clonotype was observed a few times. The chain uses TRBV24-1 and TRBJ1-5; D perhaps matches TRBD1 (5 bases). Germline V gene data show CDR1 as KGHDR and CDR2 as SFDVKD. Trimming removed 5 bases from V and 4 bases from J, with 14 bases in between. The CDR3 is 15 amino acids. CDR3 bases: TGTGCCACCAGTGCCGCAGGGACTCGGAATCAGCCCCAGCATTTT. It translates to CATSAAGTRNQPQHF.

This chain joins TRBV5-1 and TRBJ2-2; maybe TRBD2 (5 bases). V gave up 2 bases and J gave up 0 bases, with 17 bases separating them. This CDR3 region has 18 residues. The germline gives CDR1 SGHRS, CDR2 YFSETQ. In nucleotides, the CDR3 is TGCGCCAGCAGCTTCTCCCACCGACGGGATACGAACACCGGGGAGCTGTTTTTT. This encodes CASSFSHRRDTNTGELFF.

V usage is TRBV29-1 and J usage is TRBJ2-1, with unresolved D. Trimming pared 3 bases from V and 4 bases from J, leaving 13 bases between. The CDR3 spans 14 residues. Germline values: CDR1 SQVTM, CDR2 ANQGSEA. The CDR3 spells CSVDLGTFYNEQFF. CDR3 bases: TGCAGCGTTGATCTGGGCACTTTTTACAATGAGCAGTTCTTC.

The rearrangement joins TRBV29-1 to TRBJ1-1; 8 bases fit TRBD1. Per germline, CDR1 SQVTM and CDR2 ANQGSEA. This CDR3 comprises 12 residues. V gave up 7 bases and J gave up 11 bases; unmatched junction bases: 12. CDR3 DNA: TGCAGCGCCCAGCAGGGGGCAAGGGATGCTTTCTTT. Its translation is CSAQQGARDAFF.

There are a few counts of this clonotype. The genes are TRBV27 and TRBJ2-7, with 7 bases matching TRBD2. This CDR3 has 15 amino acids. From germline, CDR1 is MNHEY and CDR2 SMNVEV (reference sequence). Trimming took 6 bases from V and 2 from J; bases not matched to a gene: 10. The CDR3: CASSYLGGLTYEQYF. The CDR3 region has the DNA TGTGCCAGCAGCTACCTGGGAGGGCTCACCTACGAGCAGTACTTC.

This clonotype has a handful of counts. This chain joins TRBV19 and TRBJ1-1; D gene uncertain. Germline V lookup: CDR1 LNHDA, CDR2 SQIVND (reference sequence). Between the trimmed V and J ends, which lost 3 bases and 1 base, there was a span of 6 bases. This CDR3 spans 13 amino acids. The CDR3 nucleotides read TGTGCCAGTAGTATCCGACAGAACACTGAAGCTTTCTTT. Amino acid sequence: CASSIRQNTEAFF.

The rearrangement links TRBV5-1 to TRBJ2-1, with D hard to call. V was shortened by 1 base and J by 5 bases, with 10 bases between the two germline ends. The germline gives CDR1 SGHRS, CDR2 YFSETQ. The CDR3 contains 14 residues. The CDR3 region has the DNA TGCGCCAGCAGCTTGTTACAATCCCACAATGAGCAGTTCTTC. It encodes CASSLLQSHNEQFF.

This clonotype was recorded many times. The chain is built from TRBV7-9 and TRBJ2-3, with unresolved D. Germline V CDR1 and CDR2: SEHNR, FQNEAQ (reference sequence). The CDR3 loop spans 13 amino acids. The V end was cut by 3 bases, the J end by 3 bases, with 7 bases between. The CDR3 coding sequence is TGTGCCAGCAGCTTCTCCAGGACAGATACGCAGTATTTT. This encodes CASSFSRTDTQYF.

The CDR3 sequence is CASSLSGARPSGANVLTF. In DNA form, the CDR3 reads TGTGCCAGCAGTTTAAGTGGGGCTCGCCCCTCTGGGGCCAACGTCCTGACTTTC. This rearrangement joins TRBV28 to TRBJ2-6; a weak D match, TRBD1 (5 bases). Looked up from germline, CDR1 is MDHEN and CDR2 is SYDVKM. Trimming left V 2 bases short and J 0 bases short, with 14 bases between. There are 18 residues in the CDR3.

This chain uses TRBV11-2 with TRBJ1-1; TRBD1 is a possible D gene (5 bases). The germline V and J ends were trimmed by 4 bases and 4 bases, with 13 bases remaining between them. This CDR3 contains 14 residues. CDR1 is SGHAT, CDR2 FQNNGV, per germline. This chain's CDR3 is CASSSGYSATEAFF. The CDR3, as DNA: TGTGCCAGCAGCTCAGGGTACAGTGCCACTGAAGCTTTCTTT.

V and J are TRBV4-3 and TRBJ2-6, with D tentatively TRBD2 (6 bases). CDR3 length equals 17 residues. Germline CDR1 LGHNA, CDR2 YSLEER. V lost 3 bases to trimming and J lost 2 bases, with 14 bases between them. The CDR3 DNA reads TGCGCCAGCAGCCACTTGCGGGAAATGACTGGGGCCAACGTCCTGACTTTC. It codes for CASSHLREMTGANVLTF.

The chain joins TRBV5-1 to TRBJ1-1, with D uncertain. The CDR3 is made up of 12 amino acids. Trimming cost V 2 bases and J 4 bases, with 6 bases left between them. The germline V gene has CDR1 SGHRS and CDR2 YFSETQ. This chain's CDR3 is CASSLGLTEAFF. As DNA, the CDR3 is TGCGCCAGCAGCTTAGGGCTCACTGAAGCTTTCTTT.

The gene calls are TRBV29-1 and TRBJ2-7, with 7 bases matching TRBD2. The ends lost 3 bases at V and 3 bases at J; junction bases unmatched: 5. From germline, CDR1 is SQVTM and CDR2 ANQGSEA. The CDR3 extends over 13 amino acids. The chain's CDR3 is CSVENGEGYEQYF. The CDR3 DNA sequence: TGCAGCGTTGAGAACGGGGAGGGCTACGAGCAGTACTTC.

This clonotype has a single count. The chain couples TRBV6-1 to TRBJ2-7, with D perhaps matching TRBD1 or TRBD2 (6 bases each). Between the trimmed V and J ends, which lost 0 bases and 4 bases, there was a span of 10 bases. Germline assignment: CDR1 MNHNS and CDR2 SASEGT. The length of the CDR3 is 14 residues. CDR3 nucleotide sequence: TGTGCCAGCAGTGAAGCGGGGGGCGGGTACGAGCAGTACTTC. Translating it yields CASSEAGGGYEQYF.

The genes are TRBV6-1 and TRBJ1-3; 7 nucleotides agree with TRBD1. Looked up from germline, CDR1 is MNHNS and CDR2 is SASEGT. The CDR3 loop spans 13 amino acids. V lost 6 bases and J lost 6; bases outside the gene matches: 5. CDR3 in amino acids: CASRRQGENTIYF. The CDR3 region has the DNA TGTGCCAGCAGACGACAGGGAGAAAACACCATATATTTT.

The chain has TRBV7-3 and TRBJ2-5; the D is unclear. Germline CDR1 SGHTA, CDR2 FQGTGA. The ends were cut back, 3 bases at V and 2 bases at J, with 19 bases in the middle. The CDR3 consists of 17 residues. CDR3 DNA: TGTGCCAGCAGCTTGATAGGCGGCGCCTTCACTCAAGAGACCCAGTACTTC. This codes for CASSLIGGAFTQETQYF.

The V gene is TRBV5-1, the J gene TRBJ2-3, with 13 bases fitting TRBD2. Trimming removed 3 bases from V and 4 bases from J; junction bases left unmatched: 11. The CDR3 is 18 residues long. The germline CDR1 and CDR2 sequences are SGHRS and YFSETQ. The CDR3 is CASSYGLAGDLVADTQYF. CDR3 in DNA: TGCGCCAGCAGCTACGGACTAGCGGGAGACCTCGTCGCAGATACGCAGTATTTT.

A few counts support this clonotype. The chain has TRBV20-1 and TRBJ2-3, with 8 bases lining up with TRBD2. The V gene end was trimmed by 6 bases and the J gene end by 0 bases; junction bases not matched to a gene: 5. The CDR3 has 14 residues. Germline loops: CDR1 DFQATT, CDR2 SNEGSKA (reference sequence). CDR3 nucleotides: TGCAGTGCATACGCGGGGGGAAGCACAGATACGCAGTATTTT. It translates to CSAYAGGSTDTQYF.

V is TRBV4-2 and J is TRBJ2-6; TRBD1 aligns across 8 bases. Germline assignment: CDR1 LGHNA and CDR2 YNFKEQ. The length of the CDR3 is 19 residues. V trimming: 5 bases; J trimming: 0 bases; junction bases outside the gene matches: 12. In DNA, the CDR3 is TGTGCCAGCAGCGGGGGGACAGGAGCTTTTACCTCTGGGGCCAACGTCCTGACTTTC. Encoded protein: CASSGGTGAFTSGANVLTF.